This TCR beta chain was documented in a study of T cell repertoires in cytomegalovirus infection. This clonotype was detected a few times. TCRdb ran MiXCR on the reads and lists one entry per CDR3 protein. The sample contains around 530,000 distinct CDR3 sequences, approximately 15% of which appear only once. V was clipped by 3 bases and J by 4 bases; unmatched bases: 6. The germline V gene has CDR1 SGHTA and CDR2 FQGTGA. This CDR3 comprises 16 residues. The chain recombines TRBV7-3 with TRBJ2-3, with 11 nucleotides matching TRBD1. This sequence was found in a human donor in good health (CMV status not recorded). Some clones in this sample may be carry-over from other donors' samples. Source material: CD8+ T cells from PBMCs. The CDR3 sequence: CASSLGGQGVSDTQYF. The CDR3 DNA is TGTGCCAGCAGCTTGGGGGGACAGGGGGTCTCAGATACGCAGTATTTT.